Sequencing of this T cell receptor beta chain was carried out in a study of cytomegalovirus exposure and HLA in healthy donors. Notes on the study in general: Later analysis showed most CMV-associated TCR beta chains appearing HLA-restricted.

V was clipped by 4 bases and J by 0 bases, with 13 bases between them. The CDR3 runs 16 residues. Germline V gives CDR1 SNHLY, CDR2 FYNNEI. Concerning this clone: Its antigen is currently unknown.

In the PCR, 60 Vbeta and 13 Jbeta primers were used. The authors' processing: As a later analysis found, there were 78 million or so unique TCR beta chains, of which roughly 11 million were shared. Produced via immunoSEQ multiplex PCR; TCRdb's table is partial and in-frame only. V and J calls and clone size follow that table, whereas D and trimming were derived from the DNA. Of 120,000 to 150,000 clones in the sample, roughly 83% were seen once. The clonotype originates from a man aged 35 to 55 in good health and CMV-seropositive. This chain uses TRBV2 with TRBJ1-5; weak D call: TRBD1 (5 bases). Material: PBMCs. The CDR3 DNA sequence: TGTGCCAGCAGTGCCTGGACAACGTATAGCAATCAGCCCCAGCATTTT. Translated, it gives CASSAWTTYSNQPQHF.